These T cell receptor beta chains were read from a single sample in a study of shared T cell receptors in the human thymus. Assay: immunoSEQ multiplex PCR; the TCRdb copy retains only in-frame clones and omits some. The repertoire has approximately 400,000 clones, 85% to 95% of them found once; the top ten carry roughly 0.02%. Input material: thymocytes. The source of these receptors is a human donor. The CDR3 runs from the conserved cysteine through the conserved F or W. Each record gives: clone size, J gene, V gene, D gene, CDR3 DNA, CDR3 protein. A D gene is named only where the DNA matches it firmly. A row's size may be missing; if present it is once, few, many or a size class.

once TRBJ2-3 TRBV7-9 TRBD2 TGTGCCAGCAGCCCTAAAGGGCGGGAGGGCCGAAATACGCAGTATTTT CASSPKGREGRNTQYF
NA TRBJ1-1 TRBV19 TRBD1 TGTGCCACCACGCCGGGCATAGACAGGGTATGCGCTGAAGCTTTCTTT CATTPGIDRVCAEAFF
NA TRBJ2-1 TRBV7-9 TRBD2 TGTGCCAGCAGCCCAACGGGGGGATTGTCCTACAATGAGCAGTTCTTC CASSPTGGLSYNEQFF
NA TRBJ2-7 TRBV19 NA TGTGCCAGTAGTATAGCTAGGACCCCCGAGCAGTACTTC CASSIARTPEQYF
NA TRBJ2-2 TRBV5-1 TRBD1 TGCGCCAGCAGAAAACAGGGGCTCACCGGGGAGCTGTTTTTT CASRKQGLTGELFF
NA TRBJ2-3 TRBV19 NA TGTGCCAGTAGTATTGCCGGGGAAGGCACAGATACGCAGTATTTT CASSIAGEGTDTQYF
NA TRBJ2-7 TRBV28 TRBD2 TGTGCCAGCAGTTATCGACTAGCGGCAAACTACGAGCAGTACTTC CASSYRLAANYEQYF
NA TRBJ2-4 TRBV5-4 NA TGTGCCAGCAGCTCAGGTTCCGACCCAACATTTCAGTACTTC CASSSGSDPTFQYF
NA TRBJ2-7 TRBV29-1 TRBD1 TGCAGCGTTGAAGAAAGACAGGGGGCACCCCCGTATTACGAGCAGTACTTC CSVEERQGAPPYYEQYF
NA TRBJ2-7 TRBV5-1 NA TGCGCCAGCAGCTTGGTTGTGGGAGCGGTGCGCGAGCAGTACTTC CASSLVVGAVREQYF
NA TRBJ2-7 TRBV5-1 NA TGCGCCAGCAGCTTCTTACCCCGCGAGGACGAGCAGTACTTC CASSFLPREDEQYF
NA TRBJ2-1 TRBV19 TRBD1 TGTGCCAGTAGTCTCCGGGACAGGGACTACAATGAGCAGTTCTTC CASSLRDRDYNEQFF
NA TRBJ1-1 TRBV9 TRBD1 TGTGCCAGCAGCCCCGGGACAGGGGGCGGAGGCACTGAAGCTTTCTTT CASSPGTGGGGTEAFF
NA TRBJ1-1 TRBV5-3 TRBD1 TGTGCCAGAAGCGACCCATGGGACAGGGGCGTTTGCGACGTTATGAACACTGAAGCTTTCTTT CARSDPWDRGVCDVMNTEAFF
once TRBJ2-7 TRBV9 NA TGTGCCAGCAGTTTAGGGGGGACACCCTACGAGCAGTACTTC CASSLGGTPYEQYF
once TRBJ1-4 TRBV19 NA TGTGCCAGTACCCCTCATAAGGGGTGGAGTGAAAAACTGTTTTTT CASTPHKGWSEKLFF
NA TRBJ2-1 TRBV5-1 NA TGCGCCAGCAGCCTAGGAAGAAGGGTTGACAATGAGCAGTTCTTC CASSLGRRVDNEQFF
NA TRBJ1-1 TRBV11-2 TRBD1 TGTGCCAGCAGCTTAATCGGAGGGGGCAGGAACACTGAAGCTTTCTTT CASSLIGGGRNTEAFF
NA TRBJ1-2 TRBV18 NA TGTGCCAGCTCACCGGGACTCCGGGACTATGGCTACACCTTC CASSPGLRDYGYTF
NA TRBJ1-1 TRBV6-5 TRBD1 TGTGCCAGCAGTTGGGATCCTCAGGGGGTGAACACTGAAGCTTTCTTT CASSWDPQGVNTEAFF
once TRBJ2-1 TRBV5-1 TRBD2 TGCGCCAGCAGTTCAAGCGGGACGGAATACAATGAGCAGTTCTTC CASSSSGTEYNEQFF
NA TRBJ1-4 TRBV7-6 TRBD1 TGTGCCAGCAGCTCCCCCCCGGGACAGGGGATTGAAAAACTGTTTTTT CASSSPPGQGIEKLFF
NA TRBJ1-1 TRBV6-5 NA TGTGCCAGCAGTTACTCAGAGAACACTGAAGCTTTCTTT CASSYSENTEAFF
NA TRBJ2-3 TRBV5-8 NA TGTGCCAGCTCCGGGTCCCCAAACACAGATACGCAGTATTTT CASSGSPNTDTQYF
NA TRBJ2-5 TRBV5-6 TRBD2 TGTGCCAGCAGCGCTCTAGGACTAGCGGGAGAGGGGTATGAGACCCAGTACTTC CASSALGLAGEGYETQYF
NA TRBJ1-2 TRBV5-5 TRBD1 TGTGCCAGCAGAAGTATGACAGGGAATTATGGCTACACCTTC CASRSMTGNYGYTF
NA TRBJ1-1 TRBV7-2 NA TGTGCCAGCAGCTTGGGGTCTGACACTGAAGCTTTCTTT CASSLGSDTEAFF
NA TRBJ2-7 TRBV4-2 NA TGTGCCAGCAGCCATGGCTCCTACGAGCAGTACTTC CASSHGSYEQYF
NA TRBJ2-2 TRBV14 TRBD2 TGTGCCAGCAGCCCAAATACTAGGGTGGGATGCGGGAGTACGGCGGGGGAGCTGTTTTTT CASSPNTRVGCGSTAGELFF
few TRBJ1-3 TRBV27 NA TGTGCCAGCAGTTTACGAGGGGAAGTTGGAAACACCATATATTTT CASSLRGEVGNTIYF
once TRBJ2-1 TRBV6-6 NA TGTGCCAGCACCCCAACACTAGCTCGCAATGAGCAGTTCTTC CASTPTLARNEQFF
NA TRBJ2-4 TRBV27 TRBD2 TGTGCCAGCAGTTGGGGACTAGCGGGAGTAGGGGGCAAAAACATTCAGTACTTC CASSWGLAGVGGKNIQYF
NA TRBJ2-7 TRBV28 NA TGTGCCAGCAATGTCGCGGGACTTGCCTGCGAGCAGTACTTC CASNVAGLACEQYF
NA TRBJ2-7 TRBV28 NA TGTGCCAGCAGTAATAAAGTTCGGGACTGCTCCTACGAGCAGTACTTC CASSNKVRDCSYEQYF
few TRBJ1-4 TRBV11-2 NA TGTGCCAGCAGCTCGAGGGGCGCGGATGAAAAACTGTTTTTT CASSSRGADEKLFF
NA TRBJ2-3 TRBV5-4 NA TGTGCCAGCAGCCTGACAGATACGCAGTATTTT CASSLTDTQYF
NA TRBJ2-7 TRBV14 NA TGTGCCAGCAGCCAGAAGGGGCACGAGCAGTACTTC CASSQKGHEQYF
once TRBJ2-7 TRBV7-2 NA TGTGCCAGCAGCGACCTTAGCGGAAGCTACGAGCAGTACTTC CASSDLSGSYEQYF
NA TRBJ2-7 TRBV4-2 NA TGTGCCAGCAGCCAAGAATTGGAGGGTAGGGTCTATCACTACGAGCAGTACTTC CASSQELEGRVYHYEQYF
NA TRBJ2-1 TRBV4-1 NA TGCGCCAGCAGCCAAGGGCCCCAGCGGCAAGCATCCTACAATGAGCAGTTCTTC CASSQGPQRQASYNEQFF
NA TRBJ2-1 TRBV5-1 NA TGCGCCAGCAAATTTGACCAACTAGCTTTCTACAATGAGCAGTTCTTC CASKFDQLAFYNEQFF
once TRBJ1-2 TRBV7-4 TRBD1 TGTGCCAGCAGCTCACCCGAACCCGACAGGGCTGGCTACACCTTC CASSSPEPDRAGYTF